The table lists the clone carrying this T cell receptor (beta chain) with a few counts. Its antigen is not known. A universal primer site was created by template switching, with the cDNA bearing unique molecular identifiers. MiXCR, applied by TCRdb to the 5' RACE reads, yields one record per CDR3 protein. Among roughly 1,500,000 distinct CDR3 sequences listed, roughly a third were seen once. This specimen belongs to a study of identical twins. Broader study findings: Memory repertoires showed no such pattern, whereas abundant cord blood beta clonotypes carried fewer insertions.

This CDR3 region has 16 residues. Germline values: CDR1 SGHRS, CDR2 YFSETQ. Trimming took 0 bases from V and 3 from J, leaving 15 bases between them. This clonotype originated in a newborn girl in good health. This chain uses TRBV5-1 with TRBJ1-2, with D maybe TRBD1 (5 bases). Input material: cord blood. CDR3 sequence (DNA): TGCGCCAGCAGCTTGGGACAGAAGCTACTTGACTATGGCTACACCTTC. Its translation is CASSLGQKLLDYGYTF.